This entry is about one T cell receptor beta chain. This sample stems from a study of vaccination and CD4 T cells after COVID-19. Regarding time point: late sampling 161 to 241 days after vaccination in a few convalescent patients. TCRdb re-derived calls from the PCR reads in MiXCR, one entry per CDR3 protein. Among about 29,000 distinct CDR3 sequences listed, around 49% were seen once. The sample in question was CD4+ T cells from blood, obtained about 7 months after SARS-CoV-2 vaccination. This TCR was sampled from a human donor who had recovered from COVID-19.

This CDR3 is CSVGPTHTYEQYF. The CDR3 DNA is TGCAGCGTTGGACCCACCCATACCTACGAGCAGTACTTC. The chain recombines TRBV29-1 with TRBJ2-7; D not resolved. This CDR3 spans 13 amino acids. The germline V gene encodes CDR1 SQVTM and CDR2 ANQGSEA. Trimming took 4 bases from V and 2 from J, leaving 12 bases between them.